The 19 T cell receptor beta chains below all came from one sample that was sequenced in a study of T-cell reconstitution after alpha-beta-depleted transplantation in children. Preparation of the TCRbeta library involved a method that used unique molecular identifiers. MiXCR, run by TCRdb on the PCR reads, gives a single entry per CDR3 protein. The sample has hundreds of thousands of distinct CDR3 sequences; roughly 16% are singletons. The material sequenced was PBMCs, mostly from graft donor cells, taken 360 days after TCRalphabeta/CD19-depleted stem cell transplant. These receptors all come from a boy under three years old who had a stem cell transplant for Wiskott-Aldrich syndrome, so the T cells may come from the graft donor.

As concerns this clonotype: The junction shows a germline mismatch at one end, possibly a read error. The chain couples TRBV7-6 to TRBJ2-3; D is ambiguous. The CDR3 covers 15 residues. Per germline, CDR1 SGHVS and CDR2 FNYEAQ. The CDR3 nucleotides are TGTGCCAGCAACTTATATCTAGAGGGCACAGATACGCAGTATTTT. Amino acid sequence: CASNLYLEGTDTQYF.

This clonotype was recorded a few times. The chain joins TRBV3-1 to TRBJ2-1; a possible D gene is TRBD1 (5 bases). CDR1 and CDR2 from the germline V gene are LGHDT and YNNKEL (reference sequence). Trimming removed 0 bases at V and 0 bases at J, with 9 bases between. The CDR3 is made up of 16 amino acids. CDR3 in amino acids: CASSQEGLNSYNEQFF. CDR3 DNA sequence: TGTGCCAGCAGCCAAGAGGGGCTGAACTCCTACAATGAGCAGTTCTTC.

The genes are TRBV29-1 and TRBJ2-3, with 7 bases matching TRBD2. Germline CDR1 and CDR2: SQVTM and ANQGSEA. There are 12 residues in the CDR3. Unmatched junction bases numbered 3, after V lost 7 bases and J lost 2 bases. This CDR3 reads CSGREATDTQYF. The CDR3 DNA is TGCAGCGGTCGGGAGGCCACAGATACGCAGTATTTT.

This clonotype has a handful of counts. The chain joins TRBV11-2 to TRBJ2-1, with 10 bases aligning to TRBD2. This CDR3 has 18 residues. Trimming removed 5 bases from V and 0 bases from J; junction bases left unmatched: 10. Germline V gives CDR1 SGHAT, CDR2 FQNNGV. CDR3 protein: CASSTLAGVVSSYNEQFF. CDR3 nucleotides: TGTGCCAGCAGCACTCTAGCGGGAGTCGTTAGCTCCTACAATGAGCAGTTCTTC.

The chain combines TRBV7-9 with TRBJ1-4; 8 nucleotides align to TRBD1. The germline gives CDR1 SEHNR, CDR2 FQNEAQ (reference sequence). This CDR3 is built from 14 residues. V lost 4 bases and J lost 10; bases outside the gene matches: 8. CDR3 nucleotide sequence: TGTGCCAGCAGCTCCCCCGGACAGGGCCCAAAACTGTTTTTT. Translation: CASSSPGQGPKLFF.

The chain uses TRBV25-1 and TRBJ2-3; 9 bases match TRBD2. The length of the CDR3 is 13 residues. Per the germline V gene, CDR1 is MGHDK and CDR2 is SYGVNS. With 7 bases clipped from V and 9 bases from J, the junction kept 8 bases outside the gene matches. This chain's CDR3 is CASTRTSASTQYF. The DNA of the CDR3 is TGTGCCAGCACCCGGACTAGCGCGTCCACGCAGTATTTT.

The chain has TRBV15 and TRBJ2-7, with 9 bases lining up with TRBD2. CDR1 is LNHNV, CDR2 YYDKDF, per germline (reference sequence). The CDR3 runs 18 residues. With V trimmed by 3 bases and J by 4 bases, 16 bases remained unmatched. The chain's CDR3 is CATSSGGAGGPAPYEQYF. CDR3 sequence (DNA): TGTGCCACCAGCAGTGGAGGAGCGGGGGGTCCAGCCCCGTACGAGCAGTACTTC.

This clonotype was detected a few times. The V gene is TRBV6-2 or TRBV6-3, the J gene TRBJ1-5; D unresolved. Germline CDR1 MNHEY, CDR2 SVGEGT. The CDR3 contains 15 residues. With 7 bases removed from V and 0 bases from J, the gap between germline ends came to 13 bases. The CDR3 DNA is TGTGCCAGCAAACTCCTGACCGATAGCAATCAGCCCCAGCATTTT. Translating it yields CASKLLTDSNQPQHF.

The chain recombines TRBV5-1 with TRBJ2-7; maybe TRBD1 (6 bases). The CDR3 extends over 16 amino acids. Trimming removed 4 bases at V and 4 bases at J, with 21 bases between. The V gene's germline CDR1 is SGHRS and CDR2 YFSETQ. This chain's CDR3 is CASSPRRGLGWYEQYF. The CDR3 DNA reads TGCGCCAGCAGCCCAAGAAGGGGGTTGGGCTGGTACGAGCAGTACTTC.

This clonotype was observed a handful of times. The V gene is TRBV11-2, the J gene TRBJ2-3; D is unresolved. Germline V CDR1 and CDR2: SGHAT, FQNNGV. The CDR3 runs to 15 residues. Trimming took off 4 bases at V and 5 bases at J, with 16 bases between the two ends. This CDR3 reads CASSYTADPRDTQYF. In DNA form, the CDR3 reads TGTGCCAGCAGCTACACCGCGGACCCCCGAGATACGCAGTATTTT.

The gene calls are TRBV5-1 and TRBJ2-5; D unclear. V gave up 1 base and J gave up 5 bases, with 12 bases separating them. The CDR3 runs 14 residues. Per the germline V gene, CDR1 is SGHRS and CDR2 is YFSETQ. The CDR3 bases are TGCGCCAGCAGCTTGTTTCTTAGTTATGAGACCCAGTACTTC. It translates to CASSLFLSYETQYF. Full variable domain (outside the CDR3, taken from reference TRBV5-1 and TRBJ2-5): KAGVTQTPRYLIKTRGQQVTLSCSPISGHRSVSWYQQTPGQGLQFLFEYFSETQRNKGNFPGRFSGRQFSNSRSEMNVSTLELGDSALYLCASSLFLSYETQYFGPGTRLLVL.

The chain carries TRBV15 and TRBJ2-1; D is ambiguous. The CDR3 consists of 12 residues. The germline V gene encodes CDR1 LNHNV and CDR2 YYDKDF (reference sequence). Trimming shortened V by 0 bases and J by 8 bases, and 5 bases separated the two germline ends. In DNA form, the CDR3 reads TGTGCCACCAGCAGAGACCAGGATGAGCAGTTCTTC. Protein sequence: CATSRDQDEQFF.

This clonotype was detected a few times. The V gene is TRBV5-6, the J gene TRBJ2-1; 11 nucleotides line up with TRBD2. Germline V gene data show CDR1 as SGHDT and CDR2 as YYEEEE. The J segment lost 2 bases and the V segment lost 5 bases, leaving 3 bases of the junction unmatched. The CDR3 length is 15 residues. The CDR3 sequence is CASRFSGRAYNEQFF. The CDR3 DNA reads TGTGCCAGCAGGTTTAGCGGGAGGGCCTACAATGAGCAGTTCTTC.

This clonotype has a handful of counts. The CDR3 region is CASTGTSGKGSYEQYF. The CDR3 bases are TGTGCCAGCACAGGGACTAGCGGAAAGGGTTCCTACGAGCAGTACTTC. The chain has TRBV7-9 and TRBJ2-7; TRBD2 agrees at 11 bases. From germline, CDR1 is SEHNR and CDR2 FQNEAQ (reference sequence). The CDR3 covers 16 residues. V lost 7 bases and J lost 1; bases outside the gene matches: 9. The full variable domain, with the rest looked up from reference TRBV7-9 and TRBJ2-7, is DTGVSQNPRHKITKRGQNVTFRCDPISEHNRLYWYRQTLGQGPEFLTYFQNEAQLEKSRLLSDRFSAERPKGSFSTLEIQRTEQGDSAMYLCASTGTSGKGSYEQYFGPGTRLTVT.

The chain couples TRBV7-9 to TRBJ2-5, with 10 bases lining up with TRBD2. There are 16 residues in the CDR3. Germline CDR1 reads SEHNR; CDR2 reads FQNEAQ (reference sequence). V was clipped by 5 bases and J by 4 bases; unmatched bases: 10. The CDR3 reads CASSPRGLAGAETQYF. Here the CDR3 DNA reads TGTGCCAGCAGCCCAAGAGGGCTAGCGGGAGCAGAGACCCAGTACTTC.

This clonotype was seen repeatedly, ten times or more. The gene calls are TRBV5-1 and TRBJ2-3; 9 bases agree with TRBD1. The CDR3 spans 16 residues. V gave up 5 bases and J gave up 1 base; unmatched junction bases: 8. Germline V gives CDR1 SGHRS, CDR2 YFSETQ. The CDR3 nucleotides read TGCGCCAGCAGACCCACAGGGGGCGTCCGCACAGATACGCAGTATTTT. As protein: CASRPTGGVRTDTQYF.

This clonotype was counted many times. V gene TRBV7-2 combines with J gene TRBJ2-3, with D unresolved. Germline V gene data show CDR1 as SGHTA and CDR2 as FQGNSA. Trimming took off 8 bases at V and 0 bases at J, with 6 bases between the two ends. CDR3 size: 12 residues. Here the CDR3 DNA reads TGTGCCAGCTCACCTAGCACAGATACGCAGTATTTT. Residues: CASSPSTDTQYF.

CDR3: CASSAWGRAVGSYEQYF. DNA of the CDR3: TGTGCCAGCAGTGCTTGGGGTAGGGCCGTCGGATCCTACGAGCAGTACTTC. This chain uses TRBV2 with TRBJ2-7; no definite D call. This CDR3 comprises 17 residues. Trimming cost V 4 bases and J 1 base, with 20 bases left between them. In germline, CDR1 is SNHLY, CDR2 FYNNEI.

This clonotype was recorded at least ten times. V is TRBV12-3 or TRBV12-4 and J is TRBJ2-2; 11 bases line up with TRBD2. The CDR3 is made up of 17 amino acids. Trimming cost V 3 bases and J 5 bases; bases outside gene matches: 8. The CDR3 sequence is CASSFRLAGKWTGELFF. In nucleotides, the CDR3 is TGTGCCAGCAGTTTCAGACTAGCGGGAAAATGGACCGGGGAGCTGTTTTTT.